The T cell receptor beta chain under discussion was sequenced for a study of glioma-infiltrating T cells. To note about this clonotype: The antigen is undetermined. In this CDR3 the conserved last residue, phenylalanine or tryptophan, is missing, so a read error is likely.

Study findings and constraints: Only very few CDR3 sequences appeared in both tissue and blood. Tissue-blood divergence was below expectation in non-neoplastic patients, above in gliomas.

Using RNA template, CDR3s of TCR alpha and beta were amplified with iRepertoire arm-PCR. Input was roughly 85-450 ng of tissue mRNA or PBMC total RNA. MiXCR, applied by TCRdb to the multiplex PCR reads, yields one record per CDR3 protein. Here the sample spans about 180,000 distinct CDR3 sequences, roughly 45% being singletons. With 3 bases removed from V and 6 bases from J, the gap between germline ends came to 11 bases. Germline V gene data show CDR1 as SGHVS and CDR2 as FNYEAQ. CDR3 length: 14 residues. This receptor was obtained from a human donor with low-grade glioma or glioblastoma, undergoing nonglioma brain surgery, or in good health (not recorded which). V usage is TRBV7-6 and J usage is TRBJ2-2, with unresolved D. Sequencing was performed on glioma tissue, nonneoplastic brain tissue, or PBMCs (not recorded which). The CDR3 bases are TGTGCCAGCAGCTTTGAGTCGGGTTCCGGGGAGCTGTTTTAT. It encodes CASSFESGSGELFY.